This is a list of T cell receptor beta chains from one sample in a study of blood T cell repertoires in COVID-19. Profiled with immunoSEQ multiplex PCR; TCRdb holds only in-frame clones, not every one. The top ten clones hold approximately 2% of a sample with 200,000 to 300,000 clones, approximately 86% of them seen once. Input material: peripheral blood. The receptors derive from a man younger than 40 with active or convalescent COVID-19. CDR3s include the opening cysteine and the closing phenylalanine or tryptophan. D genes are given only for firm matches. Clone sizes are given selectively: once, few, many, or a class where the clone is expanded.

V gene,clone size,D gene,J gene,CDR3 length,CDR3 protein,CDR3 DNA
TRBV19,few,-,TRBJ1-2,12,CASSTTDYGYTF,TGTGCCAGTAGCACGACAGATTATGGCTACACCTTC
TRBV7-9,-,-,TRBJ1-1,11,CASSLKQEAFF,TGTGCCAGCAGCTTAAAACAGGAAGCTTTCTTT
TRBV4-3,-,-,TRBJ2-7,15,CASSQESDSHYEQYF,TGCGCCAGCAGCCAGGAATCCGACAGCCACTACGAGCAGTACTTC
TRBV7-8,-,-,TRBJ1-2,18,CASSLVGLRGRNNYGYTF,TGTGCCAGCAGCTTAGTTGGACTCAGGGGACGGAATAACTATGGCTACACCTTC
TRBV30,-,-,TRBJ1-1,14,CAWSPTVLNTEAFF,TGTGCCTGGAGCCCAACAGTGCTTAACACTGAAGCTTTCTTT
TRBV5-4,-,-,TRBJ1-2,14,CASRQWGGDYGYTF,TGTGCCAGCAGACAGTGGGGCGGGGACTATGGCTACACCTTC
TRBV12-3/TRBV12-4,-,-,TRBJ1-4,13,CASRPLENEKLFF,TGTGCCAGCAGGCCGCTTGAGAATGAAAAACTGTTTTTT
TRBV6-1,-,-,TRBJ1-4,14,CASSEDAGWEKLFF,TGTGCCAGCAGTGAGGACGCGGGGTGGGAAAAACTGTTTTTT
TRBV5-6,-,-,TRBJ1-2,13,CASRMIDSYGYTF,TGTGCCAGCAGGATGATTGACAGCTATGGCTACACCTTC
TRBV11-2,few,TRBD2,TRBJ2-2,17,CASSTLAGLAITGELFF,TGTGCCAGCAGCACCCTTGCGGGACTAGCCATCACCGGGGAGCTGTTTTTT
TRBV18,-,-,TRBJ2-7,15,CASSQSTGSWSEQYF,TGTGCCAGCTCACAATCTACAGGGTCGTGGAGCGAGCAGTACTTC
TRBV5-4,many,-,TRBJ1-1,12,CASSEGDTEAFF,TGTGCCAGCAGTGAGGGAGACACTGAAGCTTTCTTT
TRBV5-1,once,-,TRBJ1-5,14,CASSLSGNNQPQHF,TGCGCCAGCAGCTTGTCAGGGAACAATCAGCCCCAGCATTTT
TRBV11-2,-,TRBD1,TRBJ2-2,13,CASSGQGLGELFF,TGTGCCAGCAGTGGACAGGGTTTGGGGGAGCTGTTTTTT
TRBV5-1,-,-,TRBJ2-7,15,CASSLDTGIPYEQYF,TGCGCCAGCAGCTTGGATACAGGCATACCCTACGAGCAGTACTTC
TRBV19,-,-,TRBJ2-5,15,CASSKDWGDQETQYF,TGTGCCAGTAGTAAAGATTGGGGAGATCAAGAGACCCAGTACTTC
TRBV7-2,-,-,TRBJ2-1,14,CASTITMGGNEQFF,TGTGCCAGCACCATCACTATGGGTGGAAATGAGCAGTTCTTC
TRBV27,-,-,TRBJ2-7,14,CASSLRFSGYEQYF,TGTGCCAGCAGTTTAAGGTTCTCGGGCTACGAGCAGTACTTC